This T cell receptor beta chain was sequenced for a study of cytomegalovirus exposure and HLA in healthy donors. Germline V CDR1 and CDR2: SGHRS, YFSETQ. The J segment lost 2 bases and the V segment lost 3 bases, leaving 3 bases of the junction unmatched. This CDR3 has 15 amino acids. This clone was seen a single time. Its antigen is currently unknown. The study's findings and limits: An assumption of roughly uniform sequencing depth across donors underlay the presence/absence analyses. Among TCR beta chains of equal frequency, HLA-associated ones were more clonally expanded in a later analysis.

Use of 60 Vbeta and 13 Jbeta primers characterized the PCR. The data were produced by immunoSEQ multiplex PCR, yet TCRdb's version contains in-frame clones alone and is incomplete. This table holds about 130,000 clones, around 71% found once. The specimen was PBMCs. The receptor comes from a woman between 55 and 75 years old in good health and CMV-seropositive. The chain recombines TRBV5-1 with TRBJ2-1, with 9 bases fitting TRBD1. The CDR3 here is CASSSGTGTYNEQFF. For the CDR3, the DNA is TGCGCCAGCAGCTCCGGGACAGGGACCTACAATGAGCAGTTCTTC.